This TCR beta chain was identified during a study of blood T cell repertoires in COVID-19 (dated by TCRdb to the early 2020s). Study-level background: Samples from collaborators originated in the United States, Italy and Spain and spanned both the acute and convalescent phases of COVID-19. Subjects who had been exposed to COVID-19, were actively infected with it, or had recovered from it provided the deeply sampled blood TCRbeta repertoires that made up the dataset. The material from the prospective study consisted of cDNA or gDNA derived from T cells, B-cell-depleted T cells, or PBMCs. A de-identified subject ID, COVID-19 status, age in years and sex were almost always included in the sample metadata. HLA class I and class II types, where available, came from metadata supplied by the sample provider rather than from assay-based typing. The samples were drawn from two sources: the first 160 participants of the ongoing ImmuneRACE study, and 1,200 or so subjects contributed by 6 global collaborators. The repertoires were released in a freely available public database meant as a resource for research on the immune response to SARS-CoV-2. Here is what the overall study found, with its caveats: The amount of clinical and demographic metadata varied by source and participant and was provided uncurated.

Each collaborating institution followed its own protocols to collect whole blood in K2EDTA tubes. For TCRbeta analysis, collaborators shipped samples in one of three forms: frozen whole blood, isolated PBMCs, or DNA extracted from either of those sample types. Note on this clone: Its antigen is currently not known. Base quality data are lacking; no much larger clone is found one base away.

TCRbeta CDR3 regions were amplified from genomic DNA using the immunoSEQ Assay, a bias-controlled multiplex PCR. Per the source publication's procedure: The number of nucleated cells in each sample was estimated by amplification of reference gene primers within the assay. To quantify the absolute abundance of each unique TCRbeta CDR3 rearrangement, sequence reads were collapsed and filtered. For each sample, productive Simpson clonality was calculated as the square root of Simpson's diversity index over productive rearrangements. Here the immuneACCESS table is served through TCRdb, limited to in-frame sequences with V and J called. Missing clones are a known gap in these copies; in checked studies unresolved V genes cover under half, and the rest lacks a known reason. The V and J calls and clone size come from that table; D and trimming were worked out from the DNA. Recorded for this sample are some 85,000 clones; about 80% of them occurred a single time. Clones ranked in the top ten supply around 21% of the sample.

The clonotype was recovered from a woman older than 75 with acute or convalescent COVID-19. Sequencing used peripheral blood.

At the DNA level, the sequence is TGCGCCAGCGAACTCGGGGGGTCGAACACCGGGGAGCTGTTTTTT. Its coded protein is CASELGGSNTGELFF. The sequence joins TRBV5-1 to TRBJ2-2, with 7 junctional bases fitting TRBD2. Trimmed from V: 7 bases; trimmed from J: 0 bases; junction bases lacking a gene match: 6. Per the germline V gene, SGHRS is the CDR1 and YFSETQ is the CDR2. From the cysteine up to the phenylalanine, the CDR3 has a length of 15 residues. Just the 45-base CDR3 DNA is kept, in frame starting at base 1.